This note documents a single TCR beta chain sequence. Its antigen is as yet unknown. The time point is: cycle 4 day 1 (C4D1), after 5 to 7 weeks of nivolumab. All patients experienced relapse after autologous stem cell transplantation, and brentuximab vedotin exposure was variable. This sample was included in a study of PD-1 blockade in classical Hodgkin lymphoma. Study results and limitations: Relapsed/refractory patients reportedly had lower baseline diversity than newly diagnosed patients. After ASCT, patients who started nivolumab under 1 year later were excluded. Newly diagnosed patients and complete responders had comparable diversity at baseline.

Looked up from germline, CDR1 is GTSNPN and CDR2 is SVGIG (reference sequence). Trimming cost V 0 bases and J 0 bases; bases outside gene matches: 4. CDR3 length equals 17 residues. Libraries were prepared by immunoSEQ multiplex PCR; TCRdb keeps only in-frame clonotypes and omits some of them. The repertoire includes 99,000 or so clones, around nine tenths of them detected once, and 15% to 20% sits in the top ten. The chain couples TRBV30 to TRBJ2-3, with 12 bases matching TRBD2. Here the sequenced sample was peripheral blood mononuclear cells (PBMCs), taken before the fourth cycle of nivolumab. The receptor's source is a human donor with classical Hodgkin lymphoma. Written as DNA, the CDR3 is TGTGCCTGGAGTGTACCAGGACTAGCGGGAAGCACAGATACGCAGTATTTT. It specifies CAWSVPGLAGSTDTQYF.